Listed below are T cell receptor beta chains from one sample, sequenced in a study of cytomegalovirus exposure and HLA in healthy donors. Sequenced by immunoSEQ multiplex PCR; TCRdb stores in-frame clones only, minus some. Of roughly 100,000 clones listed, nearly 80% are singletons. Sequencing used PBMCs. These receptors all stem from a man aged 60-69 years in good health and CMV-seropositive. Both conserved end residues are part of each CDR3. Fields, in order: CDR3 protein, CDR3 DNA, CDR3 length, V gene, clone size, D gene, J gene. D genes are given only for firm matches. Not every row has a clone size; where given, it reads once, few, many or a size class.

CDR3aa: CASSYSAAEAFF
CDR3nt: TGTGCCAGCAGTTACTCAGCCGCCGAGGCTTTCTTT
len: 12
v_gene: TRBV6-5
abundance: .
d_gene: .
j_gene: TRBJ1-1

CDR3aa: CASSSLPTGNYGYTF
CDR3nt: TGTGCCAGCAGTTCACTTCCGACAGGGAACTATGGCTACACCTTC
len: 15
v_gene: TRBV6-6
abundance: .
d_gene: TRBD1
j_gene: TRBJ1-2

CDR3aa: CASSQDLQTGYTF
CDR3nt: TGTGCCAGCAGCCAAGACCTACAGACTGGCTACACCTTC
len: 13
v_gene: TRBV14
abundance: once
d_gene: .
j_gene: TRBJ1-2

CDR3aa: CASSLPEWFGGGYTF
CDR3nt: TGTGCCAGCAGCTTGCCGGAGTGGTTCGGCGGGGGCTACACCTTC
len: 15
v_gene: TRBV11-3
abundance: .
d_gene: .
j_gene: TRBJ1-2

CDR3aa: CASSIGGPSTDTQYF
CDR3nt: TGTGCCAGTAGTATCGGGGGGCCTAGCACAGATACGCAGTATTTT
len: 15
v_gene: TRBV19
abundance: few
d_gene: .
j_gene: TRBJ2-3

CDR3aa: CASSLDLWGANTGELFF
CDR3nt: TGTGCCAGCAGCTTAGATTTGTGGGGAGCGAACACCGGGGAGCTGTTTTTT
len: 17
v_gene: TRBV7-3
abundance: .
d_gene: .
j_gene: TRBJ2-2

CDR3aa: CASSIQGGARETQYF
CDR3nt: TGTGCCAGTAGTATACAAGGGGGGGCGCGGGAGACCCAGTACTTC
len: 15
v_gene: TRBV19
abundance: few
d_gene: .
j_gene: TRBJ2-5

CDR3aa: CSSSLEPRGRNEAFF
CDR3nt: TGTTCCAGCAGCTTAGAACCCAGGGGGCGGAATGAAGCTTTCTTT
len: 15
v_gene: TRBV7-9
abundance: once
d_gene: TRBD1
j_gene: TRBJ1-1

CDR3aa: CASSLGEMGNQPQHF
CDR3nt: TGCGCCAGCAGCTTAGGGGAAATGGGGAATCAGCCCCAGCATTTT
len: 15
v_gene: TRBV5-1
abundance: .
d_gene: .
j_gene: TRBJ1-5

CDR3aa: CASSMWTSGGSGELFF
CDR3nt: TGCGCCAGCAGCATGTGGACTAGCGGGGGGTCCGGGGAGCTGTTTTTT
len: 16
v_gene: TRBV5-1
abundance: .
d_gene: TRBD2
j_gene: TRBJ2-2

CDR3aa: CASGRDTNTEAFF
CDR3nt: TGTGCCAGCGGCCGGGACACAAACACTGAAGCTTTCTTT
len: 13
v_gene: TRBV5-4
abundance: few
d_gene: .
j_gene: TRBJ1-1

CDR3aa: CASSLPRDRDTGELFF
CDR3nt: TGTGCCAGCAGTTTACCGCGAGACAGGGACACCGGGGAGCTGTTTTTT
len: 16
v_gene: TRBV27
abundance: .
d_gene: TRBD1
j_gene: TRBJ2-2

CDR3aa: CASSHPGVGYGYTF
CDR3nt: TGCGCCAGCAGCCACCCAGGGGTGGGCTATGGCTACACCTTC
len: 14
v_gene: TRBV4-1
abundance: .
d_gene: .
j_gene: TRBJ1-2

CDR3aa: CASSSDRDGNTIYF
CDR3nt: TGTGCCAGCTCATCCGACAGGGATGGAAACACCATATATTTT
len: 14
v_gene: TRBV18
abundance: .
d_gene: TRBD1
j_gene: TRBJ1-3

CDR3aa: CASSLRQGGYEKLFF
CDR3nt: TGTGCCAGCAGCCTTCGACAGGGCGGGTATGAAAAACTGTTTTTT
len: 15
v_gene: TRBV14
abundance: many
d_gene: TRBD1
j_gene: TRBJ1-4

CDR3aa: CASRVRSGDVQPQHF
CDR3nt: TGTGCCAGCAGAGTAAGGTCAGGGGACGTTCAGCCCCAGCATTTT
len: 15
v_gene: TRBV2
abundance: .
d_gene: .
j_gene: TRBJ1-5

CDR3aa: CASIERGKQYF
CDR3nt: TGTGCCAGCATCGAGCGGGGGAAGCAGTACTTC
len: 11
v_gene: TRBV5-4
abundance: few
d_gene: TRBD2
j_gene: TRBJ2-7

CDR3aa: CASSRRTEETQYF
CDR3nt: TGTGCCAGCTCACGCCGGACAGAAGAGACCCAGTACTTC
len: 13
v_gene: TRBV18
abundance: .
d_gene: .
j_gene: TRBJ2-5

CDR3aa: CASGRAVYGYTF
CDR3nt: TGTGCTAGTGGTCGAGCGGTCTATGGCTACACCTTC
len: 12
v_gene: TRBV12-5
abundance: once
d_gene: .
j_gene: TRBJ1-2

CDR3aa: CASSLGSSGGAGTQYF
CDR3nt: TGTGCCAGCAGCTTGGGATCTAGCGGGGGGGCCGGTACGCAGTATTTT
len: 16
v_gene: TRBV5-6
abundance: .
d_gene: TRBD2
j_gene: TRBJ2-3

CDR3aa: CASSEPLSDTQYF
CDR3nt: TGTGCCAGCAGTGAACCCCTGTCAGATACGCAGTATTTT
len: 13
v_gene: TRBV2
abundance: .
d_gene: .
j_gene: TRBJ2-3

CDR3aa: CASSRQGNYGYTF
CDR3nt: TGTGCCAGCAGTAGACAGGGGAACTATGGCTACACCTTC
len: 13
v_gene: TRBV6-5
abundance: .
d_gene: TRBD1
j_gene: TRBJ1-2

CDR3aa: CASGDLGQQDEQYF
CDR3nt: TGTGCTAGTGGTGACCTCGGACAGCAGGACGAGCAGTACTTC
len: 14
v_gene: TRBV12-5
abundance: once
d_gene: .
j_gene: TRBJ2-7

CDR3aa: CASGRPWTGSQETQYF
CDR3nt: TGTGCTAGTGGCCGACCCTGGACAGGGTCACAAGAGACCCAGTACTTC
len: 16
v_gene: TRBV12-5
abundance: .
d_gene: TRBD1
j_gene: TRBJ2-5

CDR3aa: CASTPAEGASNGYTF
CDR3nt: TGTGCCAGTACCCCCGCGGAGGGGGCGTCTAATGGCTACACCTTC
len: 15
v_gene: TRBV19
abundance: .
d_gene: TRBD1
j_gene: TRBJ1-2

CDR3aa: CASSLGAGLSTDTQYF
CDR3nt: TGTGCCAGCAGCTTAGGAGCGGGGCTGAGCACAGATACGCAGTATTTT
len: 16
v_gene: TRBV7-9
abundance: .
d_gene: TRBD2
j_gene: TRBJ2-3

CDR3aa: CASSSDRAFQNEQFF
CDR3nt: TGTGCCAGCAGCTCGGACAGGGCATTCCAAAATGAGCAGTTCTTC
len: 15
v_gene: TRBV7-9
abundance: .
d_gene: TRBD1
j_gene: TRBJ2-1

CDR3aa: CASSGTVYNEQFF
CDR3nt: TGTGCCAGCAGTGGAACAGTCTACAATGAGCAGTTCTTC
len: 13
v_gene: TRBV2
abundance: .
d_gene: .
j_gene: TRBJ2-1

CDR3aa: CASSVGPGQGPGEQYF
CDR3nt: TGTGCCAGCAGCGTAGGCCCGGGACAGGGGCCGGGCGAGCAGTACTTC
len: 16
v_gene: TRBV9
abundance: .
d_gene: TRBD1
j_gene: TRBJ2-7

CDR3aa: CAISESRVRTGELFF
CDR3nt: TGTGCCATCAGTGAATCGAGGGTTCGCACCGGGGAGCTGTTTTTT
len: 15
v_gene: TRBV10-3
abundance: .
d_gene: .
j_gene: TRBJ2-2

CDR3aa: CASSGNRRQGGYEQYF
CDR3nt: TGTGCCAGCTCAGGAAATAGGAGACAGGGGGGCTACGAGCAGTACTTC
len: 16
v_gene: TRBV18
abundance: .
d_gene: TRBD1
j_gene: TRBJ2-7